This TCR beta chain is drawn from a study of T cells in Graves' hyperthyroidism and ophthalmopathy. This clonotype was observed a few times. Its specificity is unknown. One junction end does not reproduce the germline sequence, and a read error may be involved. The germline V gene has CDR1 SGHDT and CDR2 YYEEEE. The CDR3 length is 18 residues. TCR beta CDR3 regions were amplified from RNA. Carried out on the TCR CDR3, a first-round RT-PCR used the HTBI primer set. One entry per CDR3 protein results from TCRdb running MiXCR on the multiplex PCR reads. The sample has some 460,000 distinct CDR3 sequences, 15% to 18% seen once. Patients aged 18 to 65 had newly diagnosed hyperthyroidism lasting under 2 months. Broader study findings: Most expanded thyroid clonotypes above 0.001 also appeared in blood. Model-based prediction identified ophthalmopathy a median around 6.7 months prior to its onset. Separation of ophthalmopathy from stable hyperthyroidism was achieved by a 13 V-J model.

The receptor's source is a woman between 18 and 29 years old with Graves' hyperthyroidism. Sequencing was carried out using blood. This chain connects TRBV5-6 to TRBJ1-6; tentatively, D is TRBD1 (5 bases). Here the CDR3 DNA reads TGTGCCAGCAGCTTGGGACAGCCCTGGAGCTCCTATAATCCACCCCTCCACTTT. Translated, it gives CASSLGQPWSSYNPPLHF.